A single TCR beta chain is shown here with its context. Its antigen remains unidentified. The sample belongs to a study of PD-1 blockade in classical Hodgkin lymphoma. Study observations and caveats: By cycle point C4D1, TCR diversity had risen significantly in CD4+ cells (but not CD8+ cells). Although disease activity or prior therapy may be involved, causes of the repertoire differences remain undefined. At baseline, newly diagnosed patients reportedly showed less TCR diversity than healthy donors.

Clones were read by immunoSEQ multiplex PCR, and TCRdb kept only the in-frame ones, dropping some. The table has 30,000 to 50,000 clones, more than 60% seen once. Time point in this sample: cycle 4 day 1 (C4D1), after 5 to 7 weeks of nivolumab. Every single patient, without exception, relapsed after autologous stem cell transplantation, and brentuximab vedotin exposure varied. V was pared by 3 bases and J by 9 bases, with 10 bases of the junction left unmatched. The CDR3 is made up of 15 amino acids. CDR1 and CDR2 from the germline V gene are SGHRS and YFSETQ. The origin of this receptor is a human donor with classical Hodgkin lymphoma. The sequenced sample was peripheral blood mononuclear cells (PBMCs), obtained before the fourth cycle of nivolumab. This chain connects TRBV5-1 to TRBJ2-1; 9 nucleotides align to TRBD1. DNA of the CDR3: TGCGCCAGCAGCTCTGACCCGGGACAGGGTTTTGAGCAGTTCTTC. Its translation is CASSSDPGQGFEQFF.